A selection of T cell receptor beta chains follows, all from one sample in a study of beta chain features in type 1 diabetes. Libraries were prepared by immunoSEQ multiplex PCR; TCRdb keeps only in-frame clonotypes and omits some of them. Of some 350,000 clones in the sample, around 9.6% are singletons; the top ten hold less than 0.65%. The sample was central memory CD4+ T cells from blood. These receptors were collected from a man aged 30 to 39 with type 1 diabetes. The CDR3 runs from the conserved cysteine through the conserved F or W. Fields, in order: V gene, clone size, D gene, J gene, CDR3 protein, CDR3 DNA. A D gene is named only where the DNA matches it firmly. Not all rows give a size; the values are once, few, many and, for expanded clones, a class.

TRBV5-4	many	TRBD1	TRBJ1-4	CASSLGQGKLFF	TGTGCCAGCAGCTTGGGACAGGGAAAACTGTTTTTT
TRBV11-2	NA	NA	TRBJ2-5	CASSLLGEFGETQYF	TGTGCCAGCAGCTTACTAGGGGAATTTGGAGAGACCCAGTACTTC
TRBV5-1	few	NA	TRBJ2-1	CASSYGLSLSDEQFF	TGCGCCAGCAGCTACGGACTAAGCCTCAGCGATGAGCAGTTCTTC
TRBV18	NA	NA	TRBJ2-5	CASSPLGGKQETQYF	TGTGCCAGCTCGCCCTTGGGGGGAAAACAAGAGACCCAGTACTTC
TRBV5-1	few	TRBD1	TRBJ2-5	CASSLTGEVGTQYF	TGCGCCAGCAGCTTAACAGGGGAAGTGGGGACCCAGTACTTC
TRBV5-1	few	TRBD1	TRBJ1-2	CASSSPGQGYGYTF	TGCGCCAGCAGCAGTCCGGGACAGGGCTATGGCTACACCTTC
TRBV2	NA	TRBD2	TRBJ2-7	CASRSPAGGYYEQYF	TGTGCCAGCAGATCCCCAGCGGGGGGATACTACGAGCAGTACTTC
TRBV5-8	few	TRBD2	TRBJ2-1	CASSHSGGSYNEQFF	TGTGCCAGCAGCCATAGCGGGGGTTCCTACAATGAGCAGTTCTTC
TRBV9	few	TRBD1	TRBJ2-7	CASSQVRGYAYEQYF	TGTGCCAGCAGCCAAGTCAGGGGGTATGCCTACGAGCAGTACTTC
TRBV27	NA	TRBD2	TRBJ2-1	CASSLWGGLNEQFF	TGTGCCAGCAGTTTATGGGGGGGACTCAATGAGCAGTTCTTC
TRBV7-9	NA	TRBD2	TRBJ2-2	CASSSGTSAGELFF	TGTGCCAGCAGCTCCGGGACTAGCGCCGGGGAGCTGTTTTTT
TRBV28	few	TRBD1	TRBJ1-5	CASSPSGTGTFNQPQHF	TGTGCCAGCAGCCCCTCGGGGACAGGGACTTTCAATCAGCCCCAGCATTTT
TRBV5-1	NA	NA	TRBJ1-1	CASSLARADTEAFF	TGCGCCAGCAGCTTGGCCAGGGCGGACACTGAAGCTTTCTTT
TRBV4-3	NA	NA	TRBJ1-1	CASSPNQGTEAFF	TGCGCCAGCAGCCCAAACCAGGGCACTGAAGCTTTCTTT
TRBV10-3	NA	TRBD2	TRBJ2-5	CAISESVSGGFSETQYF	TGTGCCATCAGTGAGTCCGTGTCGGGAGGGTTTTCTGAGACCCAGTACTTC
TRBV9	NA	NA	TRBJ2-3	CASSVKTDTQYF	TGTGCCAGCAGCGTCAAAACAGATACGCAGTATTTT
TRBV11-2	NA	NA	TRBJ2-5	CASSPGPQETQYF	TGTGCCAGCAGCCCCGGACCGCAAGAGACCCAGTACTTC
TRBV5-1	NA	NA	TRBJ1-1	CASSLTRTEAFF	TGCGCCAGCAGCTTGACACGTACTGAAGCTTTCTTT
TRBV7-2	many	TRBD1	TRBJ1-1	CASSPGTANTEAFF	TGTGCCAGCAGCCCCGGGACAGCTAACACTGAAGCTTTCTTT
TRBV27	few	TRBD2	TRBJ2-7	CASRRGLAGGVYEQYF	TGTGCCAGCAGGCGAGGACTAGCGGGAGGAGTGTACGAGCAGTACTTC
TRBV11-2	NA	NA	TRBJ2-5	CASSLTQGKETQYF	TGTGCCAGCAGCTTAACGCAGGGGAAAGAGACCCAGTACTTC
TRBV25-1	few	TRBD2	TRBJ2-5	CASSHGRGTYQETQYF	TGTGCCAGCAGTCACGGGCGGGGGACGTACCAAGAGACCCAGTACTTC
TRBV5-4	NA	NA	TRBJ1-2	CASSPDKNYGYTF	TGTGCCAGCAGCCCGGACAAGAACTATGGCTACACCTTC
TRBV18	NA	TRBD1	TRBJ2-7	CASSLGQGLTEQYF	TGTGCCAGCTCCCTGGGACAGGGTCTGACCGAGCAGTACTTC
TRBV7-9	NA	TRBD1	TRBJ2-2	CASSFGTAGELFF	TGTGCCAGCAGCTTTGGGACAGCCGGGGAGCTGTTTTTT
TRBV27	many	TRBD1	TRBJ2-2	CASSQDRGPGELFF	TGTGCCAGCAGTCAAGACAGGGGGCCCGGGGAGCTGTTTTTT
TRBV29-1	few	NA	TRBJ1-1	CSGDEAFF	TGCAGCGGTGACGAAGCTTTCTTT
TRBV5-1	few	TRBD1	TRBJ2-5	CASMEAGGQETQYF	TGCGCCAGCATGGAAGCAGGGGGCCAAGAGACCCAGTACTTC
TRBV5-1	few	NA	TRBJ2-7	CASSLAVTAGYEQYF	TGCGCCAGCAGCTTGGCCGTGACGGCAGGCTACGAGCAGTACTTC
TRBV18	NA	NA	TRBJ2-5	CASSPAGAYQETQYF	TGTGCCAGCTCACCGGCAGGGGCGTACCAAGAGACCCAGTACTTC
TRBV29-1	NA	NA	TRBJ1-2	CSVDRGFDYGYTF	TGCAGCGTTGACAGGGGATTTGACTATGGCTACACCTTC
TRBV29-1	NA	NA	TRBJ1-5	CSVQRGDQPQHF	TGCAGCGTCCAACGGGGGGATCAGCCCCAGCATTTT
TRBV27	NA	NA	TRBJ2-5	CASSFMYQETQYF	TGTGCCAGCAGTTTCATGTACCAAGAGACCCAGTACTTC
TRBV7-8	many	NA	TRBJ1-5	CASSLGPLRPQHF	TGTGCCAGCAGCTTAGGTCCTCTGCGGCCCCAGCATTTT
TRBV30	few	NA	TRBJ1-1	CAWLRNMNTEAFF	TGTGCCTGGCTCAGGAACATGAACACTGAAGCTTTCTTT
TRBV11-1	few	NA	TRBJ2-7	CASSLVDGYEQYF	TGTGCCAGCAGCTTAGTTGACGGCTACGAGCAGTACTTC
TRBV6-5	few	NA	TRBJ2-1	CASSIAQSSYNEQFF	TGTGCCAGCAGTATAGCGCAAAGCTCCTACAATGAGCAGTTCTTC
TRBV14	many	NA	TRBJ1-3	CASNPGNSGNTIYF	TGTGCCAGCAATCCGGGGAACTCTGGAAACACCATATATTTT
TRBV6-6	NA	NA	TRBJ2-7	CASSRKRSSYEQYF	TGTGCCAGCTCTAGGAAAAGAAGTAGTTACGAGCAGTACTTC
TRBV27	NA	NA	TRBJ2-7	CASSSGVLGYEQYF	TGTGCCAGCAGTTCAGGGGTCTTGGGGTACGAGCAGTACTTC